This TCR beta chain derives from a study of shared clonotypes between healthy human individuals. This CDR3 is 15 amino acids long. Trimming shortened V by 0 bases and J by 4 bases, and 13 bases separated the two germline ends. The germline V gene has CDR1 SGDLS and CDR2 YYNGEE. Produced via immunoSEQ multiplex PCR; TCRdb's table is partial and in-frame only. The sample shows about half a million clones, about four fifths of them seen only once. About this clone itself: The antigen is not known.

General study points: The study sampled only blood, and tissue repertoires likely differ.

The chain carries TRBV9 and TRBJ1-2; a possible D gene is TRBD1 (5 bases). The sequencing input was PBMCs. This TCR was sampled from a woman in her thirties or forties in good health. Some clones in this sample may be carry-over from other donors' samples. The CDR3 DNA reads TGTGCCAGCAGCGTAGGGGTCAGGGCCCGCTATGGCTACACCTTC. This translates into CASSVGVRARYGYTF.